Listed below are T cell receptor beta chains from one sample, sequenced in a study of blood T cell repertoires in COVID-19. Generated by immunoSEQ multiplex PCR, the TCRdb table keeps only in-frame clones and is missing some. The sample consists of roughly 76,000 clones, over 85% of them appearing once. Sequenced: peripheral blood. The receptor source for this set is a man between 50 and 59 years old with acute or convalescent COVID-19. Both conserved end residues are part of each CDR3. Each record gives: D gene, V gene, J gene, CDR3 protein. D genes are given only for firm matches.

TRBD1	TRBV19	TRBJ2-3	CASRWGTVTDTQYF
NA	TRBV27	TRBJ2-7	CASSLAGYYEQYF
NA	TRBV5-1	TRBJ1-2	CASSLTWTVQNYGYTF
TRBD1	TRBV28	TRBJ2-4	CASPPRTGGGPLAKNIQYF
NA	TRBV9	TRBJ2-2	CASSVGATMNTGELFF
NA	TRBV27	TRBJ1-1	CASSQISMNTEAFF
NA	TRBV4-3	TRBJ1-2	CASSQKTGANYGYTF
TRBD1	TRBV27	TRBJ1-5	CASSYRAGQVNQPQHF
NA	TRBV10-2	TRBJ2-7	CASSAGSYYEQYF
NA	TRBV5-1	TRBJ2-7	CASSLATGHPYEQYF
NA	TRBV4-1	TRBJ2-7	CASSQARTTVEQYF
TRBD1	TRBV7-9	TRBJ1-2	CASSSTGGGTVSWIGYTF
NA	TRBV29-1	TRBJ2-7	CSVVAPQDAQQYF
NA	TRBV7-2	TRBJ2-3	CASSPVRRGPGTDTQYF
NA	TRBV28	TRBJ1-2	CASRDGYGYTF
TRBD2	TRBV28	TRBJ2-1	CASSSGLAGGNEQFF
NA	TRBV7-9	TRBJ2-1	CASSLGAGRENEQFF
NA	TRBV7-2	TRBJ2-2	CASSLNLAVNTGELFF
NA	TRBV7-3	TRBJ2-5	CASSTSGGQETQYF
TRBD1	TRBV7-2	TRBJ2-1	CASSGGADNEQFF
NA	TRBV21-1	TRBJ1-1	CASCAGPGMNTEAFF
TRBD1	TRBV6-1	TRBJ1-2	CASTKGTGYGYTF
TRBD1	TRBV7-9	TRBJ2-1	CASSLPGTGAFGEQFF
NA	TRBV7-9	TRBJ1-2	CASSFSSGDRNGYTF
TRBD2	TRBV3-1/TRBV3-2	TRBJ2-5	CASSQGTNQETQYF
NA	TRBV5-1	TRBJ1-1	CASSTEPTGNTEAFF
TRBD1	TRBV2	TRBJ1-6	CASRTGSTPHNSPLHF
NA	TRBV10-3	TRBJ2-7	CAISGTGPSSYEQYF
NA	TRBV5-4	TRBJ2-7	CASSSRKQGGNEQYF
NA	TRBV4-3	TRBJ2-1	CASSQERGKSVEQFF
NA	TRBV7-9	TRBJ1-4	CASSLSFQGGEKLFF
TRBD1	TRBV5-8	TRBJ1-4	CASRRTGGNEKLFF
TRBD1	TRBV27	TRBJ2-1	CASSLERTGNEQFF
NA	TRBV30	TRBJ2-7	CAWSVGEVNEQYF
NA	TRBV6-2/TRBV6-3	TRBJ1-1	CASSYIQDPNTEAFF
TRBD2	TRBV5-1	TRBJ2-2	CASSFSGRGPGELFF
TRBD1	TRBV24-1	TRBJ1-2	CATSDSGQGLGYTF
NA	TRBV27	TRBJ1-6	CASSLSVRGNSPLHF
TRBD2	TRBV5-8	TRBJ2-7	CASSSTTGTSVSYEQYF
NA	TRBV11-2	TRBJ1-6	CASAQVLDSPLHF
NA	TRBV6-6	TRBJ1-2	CASSTLGGLEAYGYTF
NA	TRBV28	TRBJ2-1	CASSLASLTNEQFF
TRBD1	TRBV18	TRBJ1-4	CASSRDREYDEKLFF
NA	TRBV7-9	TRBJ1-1	CASSFPEGGQDTEAFF
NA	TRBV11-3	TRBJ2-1	CASSVQGSYNEQFF
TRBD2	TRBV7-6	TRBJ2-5	CASSLIAGVETQYF
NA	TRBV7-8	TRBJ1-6	CASSSGWGNNSPLHF
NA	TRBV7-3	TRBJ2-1	CASSSRPLDGGGNEQFF
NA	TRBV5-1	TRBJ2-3	CASSLVLDTDTQYF
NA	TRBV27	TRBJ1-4	CASSPEPAANEKLFF
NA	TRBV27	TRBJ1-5	CASSLSAGWGNQPQHF